Listed below are T cell receptor beta chains from one sample, sequenced in a study of shared clonotypes between healthy human individuals. This table comes from immunoSEQ multiplex PCR, and its TCRdb copy is limited to in-frame clones, with some not included. The repertoire includes 2 million to 2.5 million clones, approximately 94% of them detected once, and around 0.13% sits in the top ten. The material sequenced was naive CD4+ T cells sorted from blood. The origin of the receptors is a man between 18 and 35 years old in good health. The CDR3 runs from the conserved cysteine through the conserved F or W. Fields, in order: V gene, clone size, J gene, D gene, CDR3 protein, CDR3 DNA. D genes are given only for firm matches. The size entry is marked missing in some rows and otherwise reads once, few, many or a size class.

V gene: TRBV4-3; clone size: .; J gene: TRBJ1-2; D gene: TRBD1; CDR3 protein: CASSQGTGLLGYGYTF; CDR3 DNA: TGCGCCAGCAGCCAAGGGACAGGGTTATTAGGCTATGGCTACACCTTC
V gene: TRBV5-4; clone size: .; J gene: TRBJ1-2; D gene: TRBD1; CDR3 protein: CASSQTGGPVNYGYTF; CDR3 DNA: TGTGCCAGCAGTCAGACAGGGGGCCCAGTCAACTATGGCTACACCTTC
V gene: TRBV5-1; clone size: once; J gene: TRBJ1-2; D gene: .; CDR3 protein: CASSLVPVSGYTF; CDR3 DNA: TGCGCCAGCAGCTTGGTCCCGGTCTCGGGCTACACCTTC
V gene: TRBV7-2; clone size: .; J gene: TRBJ2-7; D gene: TRBD1; CDR3 protein: CASSLGVMGQGYEQYF; CDR3 DNA: TGTGCCAGCAGCTTAGGAGTAATGGGACAGGGTTACGAGCAGTACTTC
V gene: TRBV10-3; clone size: .; J gene: TRBJ2-7; D gene: .; CDR3 protein: CATNREHEQYF; CDR3 DNA: TGTGCCACTAACAGGGAACACGAGCAGTACTTC
V gene: TRBV28; clone size: .; J gene: TRBJ2-5; D gene: TRBD1; CDR3 protein: CASSRADRAKETQYF; CDR3 DNA: TGTGCCAGCAGCCGGGCGGACAGGGCCAAAGAGACCCAGTACTTC
V gene: TRBV4-1; clone size: .; J gene: TRBJ1-1; D gene: .; CDR3 protein: CASSPQQLNTEAFF; CDR3 DNA: TGCGCCAGCAGCCCACAACAGCTGAACACTGAAGCTTTCTTT
V gene: TRBV7-3; clone size: .; J gene: TRBJ1-5; D gene: .; CDR3 protein: CASSLSGGVQPQHF; CDR3 DNA: TGTGCCAGCAGCTTATCTGGGGGGGTCCAGCCCCAGCATTTT
V gene: TRBV30; clone size: .; J gene: TRBJ1-1; D gene: TRBD1; CDR3 protein: CAWSVRQGDTEAFF; CDR3 DNA: TGTGCCTGGAGTGTACGCCAGGGGGACACTGAAGCTTTCTTT
V gene: TRBV28; clone size: .; J gene: TRBJ1-5; D gene: .; CDR3 protein: CASSSDRTGYF; CDR3 DNA: TGTGCCAGCAGCTCCGACAGAACGGGGTATTTT
V gene: TRBV11-2; clone size: .; J gene: TRBJ2-7; D gene: .; CDR3 protein: CASSLGGDYEQYF; CDR3 DNA: TGTGCCAGCAGCTTAGGGGGAGACTACGAGCAGTACTTC
V gene: TRBV6-6; clone size: few; J gene: TRBJ1-6; D gene: .; CDR3 protein: CASSYSDYNSPLHF; CDR3 DNA: TGTGCCAGCAGTTACTCAGATTATAATTCACCCCTCCACTTT
V gene: TRBV7-9; clone size: .; J gene: TRBJ2-3; D gene: TRBD2; CDR3 protein: CASSLAGGPTDTQYF; CDR3 DNA: TGTGCCAGCAGTCTAGCGGGAGGACCGACGGATACGCAGTATTTT
V gene: TRBV2; clone size: once; J gene: TRBJ1-5; D gene: .; CDR3 protein: CASSGAGNTYQPQHF; CDR3 DNA: TGTGCCAGCAGTGGGGCAGGGAATACATATCAGCCCCAGCATTTT
V gene: TRBV5-6; clone size: .; J gene: TRBJ2-7; D gene: .; CDR3 protein: CASSAGQRYEQYF; CDR3 DNA: TGTGCCAGCAGCGCGGGACAGCGCTACGAGCAGTACTTC
V gene: TRBV4-1; clone size: .; J gene: TRBJ2-5; D gene: .; CDR3 protein: CASSQDIGPWETQYF; CDR3 DNA: TGCGCCAGCAGCCAAGATATCGGGCCATGGGAGACCCAGTACTTC
V gene: TRBV6-6; clone size: .; J gene: TRBJ1-1; D gene: .; CDR3 protein: CASRRTGEAFF; CDR3 DNA: TGTGCCAGCAGACGGACGGGTGAAGCTTTCTTT
V gene: TRBV25-1; clone size: .; J gene: TRBJ1-1; D gene: .; CDR3 protein: CASSEWGGNTEAFF; CDR3 DNA: TGTGCCAGCAGTGAATGGGGGGGAAACACTGAAGCTTTCTTT